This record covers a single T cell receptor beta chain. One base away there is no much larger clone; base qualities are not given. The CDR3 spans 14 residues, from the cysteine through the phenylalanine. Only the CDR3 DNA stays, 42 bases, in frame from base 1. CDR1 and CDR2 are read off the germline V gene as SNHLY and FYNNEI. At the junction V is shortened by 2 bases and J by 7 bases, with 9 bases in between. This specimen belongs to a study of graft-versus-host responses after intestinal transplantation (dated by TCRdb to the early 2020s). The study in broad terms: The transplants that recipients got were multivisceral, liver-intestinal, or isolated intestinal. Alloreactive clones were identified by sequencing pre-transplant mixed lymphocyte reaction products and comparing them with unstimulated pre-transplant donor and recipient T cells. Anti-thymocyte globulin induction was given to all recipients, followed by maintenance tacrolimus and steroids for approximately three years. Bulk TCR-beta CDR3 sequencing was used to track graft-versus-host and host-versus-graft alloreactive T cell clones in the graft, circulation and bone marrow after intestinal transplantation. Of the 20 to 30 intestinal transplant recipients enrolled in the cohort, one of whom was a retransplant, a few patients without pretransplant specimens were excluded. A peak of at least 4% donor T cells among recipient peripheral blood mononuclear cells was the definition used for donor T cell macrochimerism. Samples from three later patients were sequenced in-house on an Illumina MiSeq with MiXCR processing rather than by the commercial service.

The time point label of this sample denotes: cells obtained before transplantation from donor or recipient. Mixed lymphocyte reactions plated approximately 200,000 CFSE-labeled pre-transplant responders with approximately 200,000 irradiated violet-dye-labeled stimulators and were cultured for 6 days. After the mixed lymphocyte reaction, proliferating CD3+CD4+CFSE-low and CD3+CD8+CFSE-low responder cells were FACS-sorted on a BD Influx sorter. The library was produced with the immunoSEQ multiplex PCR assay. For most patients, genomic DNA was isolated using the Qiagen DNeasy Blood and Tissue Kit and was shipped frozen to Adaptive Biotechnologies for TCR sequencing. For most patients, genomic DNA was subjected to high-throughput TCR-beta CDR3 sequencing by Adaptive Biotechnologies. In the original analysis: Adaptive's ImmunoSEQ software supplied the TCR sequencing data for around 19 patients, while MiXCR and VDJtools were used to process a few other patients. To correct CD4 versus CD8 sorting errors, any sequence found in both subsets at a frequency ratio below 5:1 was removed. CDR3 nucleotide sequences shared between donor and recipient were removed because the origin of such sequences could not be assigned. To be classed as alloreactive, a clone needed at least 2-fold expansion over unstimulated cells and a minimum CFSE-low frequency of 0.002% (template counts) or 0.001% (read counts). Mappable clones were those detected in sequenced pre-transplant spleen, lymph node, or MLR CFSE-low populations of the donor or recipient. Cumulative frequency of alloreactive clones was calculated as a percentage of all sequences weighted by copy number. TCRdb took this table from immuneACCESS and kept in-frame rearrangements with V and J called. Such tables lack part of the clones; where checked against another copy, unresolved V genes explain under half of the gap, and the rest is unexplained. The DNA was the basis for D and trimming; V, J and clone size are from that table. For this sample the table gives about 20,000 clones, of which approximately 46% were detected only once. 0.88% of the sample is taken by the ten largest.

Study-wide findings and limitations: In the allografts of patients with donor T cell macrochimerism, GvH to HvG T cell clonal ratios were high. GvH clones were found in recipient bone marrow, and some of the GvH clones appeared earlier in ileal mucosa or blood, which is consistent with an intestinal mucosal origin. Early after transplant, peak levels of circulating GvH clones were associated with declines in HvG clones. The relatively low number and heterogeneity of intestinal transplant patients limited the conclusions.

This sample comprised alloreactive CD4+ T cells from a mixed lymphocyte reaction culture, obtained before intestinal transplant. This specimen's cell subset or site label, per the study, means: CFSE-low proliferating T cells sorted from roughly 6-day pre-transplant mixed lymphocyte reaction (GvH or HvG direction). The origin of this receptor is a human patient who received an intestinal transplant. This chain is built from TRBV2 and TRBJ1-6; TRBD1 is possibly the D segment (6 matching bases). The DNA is TGTGCCAGCAGTGAAACAGGGACGAATTCACCCCTCCACTTT. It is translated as CASSETGTNSPLHF. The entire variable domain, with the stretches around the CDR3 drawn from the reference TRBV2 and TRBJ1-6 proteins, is EPEVTQTPSHQVTQMGQEVILRCVPISNHLYFYWYRQILGQKVEFLVSFYNNEISEKSEIFDDQFSVERPDGSNFTLKIRSTKLEDSAMYFCASSETGTNSPLHFGNGTRLTVT.